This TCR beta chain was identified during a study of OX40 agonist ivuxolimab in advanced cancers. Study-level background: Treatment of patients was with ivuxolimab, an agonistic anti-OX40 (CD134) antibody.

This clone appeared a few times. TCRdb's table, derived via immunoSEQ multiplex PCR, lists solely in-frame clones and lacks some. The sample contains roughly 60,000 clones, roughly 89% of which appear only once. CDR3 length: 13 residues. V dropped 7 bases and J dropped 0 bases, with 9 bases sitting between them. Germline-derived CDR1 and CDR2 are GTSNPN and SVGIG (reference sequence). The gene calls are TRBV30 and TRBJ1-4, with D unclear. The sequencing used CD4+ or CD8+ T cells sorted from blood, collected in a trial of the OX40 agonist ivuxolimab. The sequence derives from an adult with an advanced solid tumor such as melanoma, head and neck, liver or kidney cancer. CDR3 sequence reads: CAFTASTNEKLFF. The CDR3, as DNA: TGTGCCTTTACAGCCTCAACTAATGAAAAACTGTTTTTT.